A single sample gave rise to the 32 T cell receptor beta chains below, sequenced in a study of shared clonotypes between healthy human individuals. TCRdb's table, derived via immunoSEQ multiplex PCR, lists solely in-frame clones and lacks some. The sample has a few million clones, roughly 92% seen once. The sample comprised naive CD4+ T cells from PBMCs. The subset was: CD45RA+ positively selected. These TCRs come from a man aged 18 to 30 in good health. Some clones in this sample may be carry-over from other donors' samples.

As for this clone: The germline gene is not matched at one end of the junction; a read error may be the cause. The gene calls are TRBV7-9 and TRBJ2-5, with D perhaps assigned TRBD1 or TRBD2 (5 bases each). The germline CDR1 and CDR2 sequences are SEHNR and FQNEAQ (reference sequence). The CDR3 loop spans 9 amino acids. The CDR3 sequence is CASSLQGHF. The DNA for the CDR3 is TGTGCCAGCAGCTTACAGGGACACTTC.

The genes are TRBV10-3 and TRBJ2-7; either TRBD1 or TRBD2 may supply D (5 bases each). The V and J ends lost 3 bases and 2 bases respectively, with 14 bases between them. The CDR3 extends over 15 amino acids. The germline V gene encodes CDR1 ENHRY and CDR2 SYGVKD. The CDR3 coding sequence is TGTGCCATCAGTGAACGCCGGGACGGGGCCTACGAGCAGTACTTC. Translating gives CAISERRDGAYEQYF.

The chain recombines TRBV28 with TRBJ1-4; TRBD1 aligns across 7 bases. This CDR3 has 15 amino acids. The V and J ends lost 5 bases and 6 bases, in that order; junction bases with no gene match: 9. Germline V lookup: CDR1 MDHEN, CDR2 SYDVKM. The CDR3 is CASSRISGGDEKLFF. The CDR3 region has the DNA TGTGCCAGCAGTCGTATTTCAGGGGGGGATGAAAAACTGTTTTTT. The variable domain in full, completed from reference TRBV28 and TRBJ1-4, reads DVKVTQSSRYLVKRTGEKVFLECVQDMDHENMFWYRQDPGLGLRLIYFSYDVKMKEKGDIPEGYSVSREKKERFSLILESASTNQTSMYLCASSRISGGDEKLFFGSGTQLSVL.

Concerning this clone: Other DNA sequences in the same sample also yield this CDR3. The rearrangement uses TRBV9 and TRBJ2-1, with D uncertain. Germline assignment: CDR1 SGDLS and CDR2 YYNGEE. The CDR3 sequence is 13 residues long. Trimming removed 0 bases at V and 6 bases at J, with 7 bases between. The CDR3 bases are TGTGCCAGCAGCGTAGGGTTAGGCAATGAGCAGTTCTTC. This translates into CASSVGLGNEQFF. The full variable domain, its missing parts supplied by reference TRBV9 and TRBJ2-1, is DSGVTQTPKHLITATGQRVTLRCSPRSGDLSVYWYQQSLDQGLQFLIQYYNGEERAKGNILERFSAQQFPDLHSELNLSSLELGDSALYFCASSVGLGNEQFFGPGTRLTVL.

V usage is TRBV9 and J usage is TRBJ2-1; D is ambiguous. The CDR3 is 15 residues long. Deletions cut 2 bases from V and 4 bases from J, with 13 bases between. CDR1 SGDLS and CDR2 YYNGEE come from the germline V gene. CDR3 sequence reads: CASSVSSSSYNEQFF. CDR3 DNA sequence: TGTGCCAGCAGCGTTTCTAGTTCCAGTTACAATGAGCAGTTCTTC.

The CDR3, as DNA: TGTGCCAGTAGTTTTAGCGGGAGAGGGGGCACAGATACGCAGTATTTT. Translated: CASSFSGRGGTDTQYF. The rearrangement links TRBV19 to TRBJ2-3; 9 bases map to TRBD2. Germline assignment: CDR1 LNHDA and CDR2 SQIVND (reference sequence). This CDR3 region has 16 residues. V lost 5 bases, J lost 1 base, and 7 bases stayed unmatched.

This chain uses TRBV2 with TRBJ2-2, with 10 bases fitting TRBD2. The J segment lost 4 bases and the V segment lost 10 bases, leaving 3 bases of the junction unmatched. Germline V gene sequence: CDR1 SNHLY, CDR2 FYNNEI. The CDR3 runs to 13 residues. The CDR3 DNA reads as TGTGCCACCCGGACTAGCGGCACCGGGGAGCTGTTTTTT. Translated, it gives CATRTSGTGELFF.

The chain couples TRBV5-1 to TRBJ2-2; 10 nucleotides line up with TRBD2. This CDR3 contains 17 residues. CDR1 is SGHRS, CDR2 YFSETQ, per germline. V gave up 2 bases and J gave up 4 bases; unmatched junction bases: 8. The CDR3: CASSFPLAGGGTGELFF. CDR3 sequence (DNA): TGCGCCAGCAGCTTCCCCTTAGCGGGAGGTGGCACCGGGGAGCTGTTTTTT.

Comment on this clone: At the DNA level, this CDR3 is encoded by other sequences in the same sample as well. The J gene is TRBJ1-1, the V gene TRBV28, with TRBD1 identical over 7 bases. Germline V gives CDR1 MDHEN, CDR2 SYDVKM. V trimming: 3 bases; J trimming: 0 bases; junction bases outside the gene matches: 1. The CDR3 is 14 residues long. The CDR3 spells CASSFGTVNTEAFF. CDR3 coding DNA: TGTGCCAGCAGTTTCGGGACAGTGAACACTGAAGCTTTCTTT. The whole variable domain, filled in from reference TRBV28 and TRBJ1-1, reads DVKVTQSSRYLVKRTGEKVFLECVQDMDHENMFWYRQDPGLGLRLIYFSYDVKMKEKGDIPEGYSVSREKKERFSLILESASTNQTSMYLCASSFGTVNTEAFFGQGTRLTVV.

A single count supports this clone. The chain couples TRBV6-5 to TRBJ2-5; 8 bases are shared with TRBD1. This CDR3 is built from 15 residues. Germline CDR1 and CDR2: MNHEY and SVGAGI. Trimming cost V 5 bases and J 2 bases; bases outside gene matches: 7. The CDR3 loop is CASSNGDRRQETQYF. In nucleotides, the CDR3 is TGTGCCAGCAGTAACGGGGACAGGAGACAAGAGACCCAGTACTTC.

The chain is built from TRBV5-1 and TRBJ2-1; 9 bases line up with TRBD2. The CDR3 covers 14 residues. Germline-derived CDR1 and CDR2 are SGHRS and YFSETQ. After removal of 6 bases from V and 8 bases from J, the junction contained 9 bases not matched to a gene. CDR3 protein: CASTYSGSDYEQFF. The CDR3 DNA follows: TGCGCCAGCACATATAGCGGGAGCGATTATGAGCAGTTCTTC.

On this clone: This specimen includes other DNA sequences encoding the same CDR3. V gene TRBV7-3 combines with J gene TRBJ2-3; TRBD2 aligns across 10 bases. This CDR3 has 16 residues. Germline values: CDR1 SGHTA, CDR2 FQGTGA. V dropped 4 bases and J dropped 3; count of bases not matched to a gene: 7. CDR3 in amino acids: CASSYGLAGATDTQYF. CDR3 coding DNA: TGTGCCAGCAGCTACGGGCTAGCGGGAGCAACAGATACGCAGTATTTT.

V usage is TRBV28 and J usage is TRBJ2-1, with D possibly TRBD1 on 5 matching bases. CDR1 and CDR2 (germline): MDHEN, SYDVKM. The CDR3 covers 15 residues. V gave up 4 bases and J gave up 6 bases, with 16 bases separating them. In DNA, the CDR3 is TGTGCCAGCAGTTCCCCACAGGAGCTCTTCAATGAGCAGTTCTTC. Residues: CASSSPQELFNEQFF.

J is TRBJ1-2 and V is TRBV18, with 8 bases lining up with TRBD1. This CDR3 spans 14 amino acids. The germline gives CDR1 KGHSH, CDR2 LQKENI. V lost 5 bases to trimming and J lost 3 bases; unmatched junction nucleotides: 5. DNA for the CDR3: TGTGCCAGCTCAAGACAGGGGAGAGACTATGGCTACACCTTC. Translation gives CASSRQGRDYGYTF.

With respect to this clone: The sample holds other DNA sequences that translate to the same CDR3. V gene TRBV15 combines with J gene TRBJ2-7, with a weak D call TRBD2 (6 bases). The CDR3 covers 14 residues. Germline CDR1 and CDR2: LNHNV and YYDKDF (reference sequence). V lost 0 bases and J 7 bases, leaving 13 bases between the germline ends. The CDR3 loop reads CATSRDRGGREQYF. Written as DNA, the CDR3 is TGTGCCACCAGCAGAGATCGGGGTGGGAGGGAGCAGTACTTC.

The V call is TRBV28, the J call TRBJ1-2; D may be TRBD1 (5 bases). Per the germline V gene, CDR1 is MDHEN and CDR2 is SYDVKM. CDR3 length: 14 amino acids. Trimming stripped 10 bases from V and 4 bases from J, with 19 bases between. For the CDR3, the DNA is TGTGCCATCAAAGGTTTGGGACGGTTCTATGGCTACACCTTC. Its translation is CAIKGLGRFYGYTF.

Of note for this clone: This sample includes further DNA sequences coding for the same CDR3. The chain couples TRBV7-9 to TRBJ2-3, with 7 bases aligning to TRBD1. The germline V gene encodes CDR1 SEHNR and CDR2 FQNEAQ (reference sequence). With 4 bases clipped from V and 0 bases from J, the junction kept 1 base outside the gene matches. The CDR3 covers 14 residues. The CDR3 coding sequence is TGTGCCAGCAGCTGGACAGGTAGCACAGATACGCAGTATTTT. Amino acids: CASSWTGSTDTQYF.

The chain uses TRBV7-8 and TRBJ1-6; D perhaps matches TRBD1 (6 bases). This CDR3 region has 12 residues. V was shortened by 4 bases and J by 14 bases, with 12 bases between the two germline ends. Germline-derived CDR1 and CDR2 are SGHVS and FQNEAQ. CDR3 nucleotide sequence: TGTGCCAGCAGCTACCCAGGGGCTACCCTCCACTTT. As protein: CASSYPGATLHF.

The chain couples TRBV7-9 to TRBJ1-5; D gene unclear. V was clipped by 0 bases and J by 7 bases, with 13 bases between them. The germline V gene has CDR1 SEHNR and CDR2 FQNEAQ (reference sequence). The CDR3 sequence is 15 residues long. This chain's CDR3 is CASSLAGGVDQPQHF. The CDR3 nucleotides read TGTGCCAGCAGCTTAGCGGGAGGCGTAGACCAGCCCCAGCATTTT. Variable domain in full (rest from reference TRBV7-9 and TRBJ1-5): DTGVSQNPRHKITKRGQNVTFRCDPISEHNRLYWYRQTLGQGPEFLTYFQNEAQLEKSRLLSDRFSAERPKGSFSTLEIQRTEQGDSAMYLCASSLAGGVDQPQHFGDGTRLSIL.

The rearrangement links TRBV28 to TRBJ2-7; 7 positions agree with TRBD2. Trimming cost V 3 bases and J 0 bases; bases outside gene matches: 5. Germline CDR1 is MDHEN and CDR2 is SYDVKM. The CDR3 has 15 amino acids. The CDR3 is CASSLSGAISYEQYF. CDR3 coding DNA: TGTGCCAGCAGTTTGAGCGGGGCCATCTCCTACGAGCAGTACTTC.

The CDR3 DNA sequence: TGTGCCAGCAGCTACAGGACTGCACAAGAGACCCAGTACTTC. Translation gives CASSYRTAQETQYF. The gene calls are TRBV7-2 and TRBJ2-5; either TRBD1 or TRBD2 may fit D (5 bases each). Trimming left V 4 bases short and J 2 bases short, with 11 bases between. The CDR3 length is 14 residues. The germline V gene has CDR1 SGHTA and CDR2 FQGNSA.

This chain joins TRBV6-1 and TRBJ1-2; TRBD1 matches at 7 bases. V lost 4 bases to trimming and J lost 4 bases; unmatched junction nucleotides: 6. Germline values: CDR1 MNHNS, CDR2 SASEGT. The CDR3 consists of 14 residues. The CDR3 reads CASSGYRGLYGYTF. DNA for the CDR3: TGTGCCAGCAGTGGCTACAGGGGACTCTATGGCTACACCTTC.

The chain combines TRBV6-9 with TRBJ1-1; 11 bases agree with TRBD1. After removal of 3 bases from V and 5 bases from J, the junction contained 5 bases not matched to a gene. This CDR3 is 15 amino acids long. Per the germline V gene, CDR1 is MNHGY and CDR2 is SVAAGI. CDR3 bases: TGTGCCAGCAGTTACCAGGGACAGGGGGGGACTGAAGCTTTCTTT. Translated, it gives CASSYQGQGGTEAFF.

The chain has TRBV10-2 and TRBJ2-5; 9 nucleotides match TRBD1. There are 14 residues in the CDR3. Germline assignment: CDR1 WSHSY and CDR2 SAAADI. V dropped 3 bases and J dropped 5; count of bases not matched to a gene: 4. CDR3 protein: CASSDTGGRETQYF. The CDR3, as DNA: TGCGCCAGCAGTGATACAGGGGGCAGGGAGACCCAGTACTTC.

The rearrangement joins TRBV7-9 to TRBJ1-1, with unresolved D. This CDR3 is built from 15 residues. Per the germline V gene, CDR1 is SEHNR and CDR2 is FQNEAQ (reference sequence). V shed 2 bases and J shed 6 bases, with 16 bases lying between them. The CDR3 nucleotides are TGTGCCAGCAGCTTATCCGGGCGGCTTGCCCCTGAAGCTTTCTTT. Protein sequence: CASSLSGRLAPEAFF.

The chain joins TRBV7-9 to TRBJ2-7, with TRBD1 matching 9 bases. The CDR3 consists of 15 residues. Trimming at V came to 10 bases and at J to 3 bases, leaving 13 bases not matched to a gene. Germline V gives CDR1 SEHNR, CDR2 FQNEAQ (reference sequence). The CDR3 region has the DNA TGTGCCACTGCGGCAGGGGGGACAGGGTTCTACGAGCAGTACTTC. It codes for CATAAGGTGFYEQYF.

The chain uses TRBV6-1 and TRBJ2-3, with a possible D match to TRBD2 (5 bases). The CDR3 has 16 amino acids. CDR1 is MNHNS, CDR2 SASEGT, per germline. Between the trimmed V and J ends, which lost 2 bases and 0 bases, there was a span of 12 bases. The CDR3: CASSELGSASTDTQYF. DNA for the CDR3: TGTGCCAGCAGTGAATTGGGTAGCGCCAGCACAGATACGCAGTATTTT.

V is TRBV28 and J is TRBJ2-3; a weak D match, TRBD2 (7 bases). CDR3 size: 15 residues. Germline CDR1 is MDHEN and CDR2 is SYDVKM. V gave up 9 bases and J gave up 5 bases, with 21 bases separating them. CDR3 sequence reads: CARQQGGGRGDTQYF. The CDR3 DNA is TGTGCCAGACAACAGGGAGGGGGACGTGGAGATACGCAGTATTTT.

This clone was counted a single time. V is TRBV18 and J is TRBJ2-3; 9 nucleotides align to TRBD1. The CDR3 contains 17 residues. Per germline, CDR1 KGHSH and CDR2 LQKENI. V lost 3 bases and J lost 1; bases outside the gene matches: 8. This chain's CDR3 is CASSPSQGALGTDTQYF. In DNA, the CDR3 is TGTGCCAGCTCACCCTCACAGGGGGCGCTGGGCACAGATACGCAGTATTTT.

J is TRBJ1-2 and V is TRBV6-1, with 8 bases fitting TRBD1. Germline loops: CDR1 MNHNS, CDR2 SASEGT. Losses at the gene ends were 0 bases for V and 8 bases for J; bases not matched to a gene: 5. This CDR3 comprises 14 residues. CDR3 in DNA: TGTGCCAGCAGTGAAGCGGCAGGGGGCTTAGGCTACACCTTC. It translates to CASSEAAGGLGYTF.

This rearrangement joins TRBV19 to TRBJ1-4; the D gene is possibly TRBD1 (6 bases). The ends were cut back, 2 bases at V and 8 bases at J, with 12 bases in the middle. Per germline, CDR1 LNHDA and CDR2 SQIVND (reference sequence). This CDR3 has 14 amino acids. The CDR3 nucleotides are TGTGCCAGTAGTATATGGGGGCTCCGAGAAAAACTGTTTTTT. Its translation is CASSIWGLREKLFF.

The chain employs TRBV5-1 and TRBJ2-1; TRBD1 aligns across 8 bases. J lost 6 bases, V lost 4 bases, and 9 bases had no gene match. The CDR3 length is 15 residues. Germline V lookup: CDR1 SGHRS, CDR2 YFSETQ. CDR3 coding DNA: TGCGCCAGCAGCCCGGACAGGGTCCGAGCCAATGAGCAGTTCTTC. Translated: CASSPDRVRANEQFF.